The next 24 T cell receptor beta chains were all read from a single sample in a study of control samples from healthy donors and cancer patients. Sequencing used immunoSEQ multiplex PCR; TCRdb keeps in-frame clones, though not all of them. The table shows 45,000 or so clones, with less than 95% occurring only once. The sample comprised PBMCs. All receptors come from a woman aged 40-49 years with head and neck cancer.

This chain connects TRBV28 to TRBJ1-5; TRBD1 is a possible D gene (5 bases). CDR1 MDHEN and CDR2 SYDVKM come from the germline V gene. The CDR3 runs to 15 residues. The V gene lost 7 bases and the J gene lost 0 bases, with 13 bases spanning the gap. The CDR3 region is CASILGGTSNQPQHF. The CDR3 DNA is TGTGCCAGCATCTTGGGGGGGACTAGCAATCAGCCCCAGCATTTT.

This chain joins TRBV3-1 (or the pseudogene TRBV3-2) and TRBJ1-2; D remains ambiguous. The CDR3 spans 13 residues. Trimming took 1 base from V and 6 from J, leaving 9 bases between them. Per the germline V gene, CDR1 is LGHDT and CDR2 is YNNKEL (reference sequence). CDR3 nucleotide sequence: TGTGCCAGCAGCCAAGTAAGGCCCAATGGCTACACCTTC. As protein: CASSQVRPNGYTF.

The chain carries TRBV19 and TRBJ1-2; 8 bases are shared with TRBD1. This CDR3 is built from 15 residues. Trimming cost V 5 bases and J 4 bases; bases outside gene matches: 9. The germline V gene has CDR1 LNHDA and CDR2 SQIVND (reference sequence). In DNA form, the CDR3 reads TGTGCCAGTAGTCCCCGGACAGGGTCGGGCTATGGCTACACCTTC. Amino acid sequence: CASSPRTGSGYGYTF.

The CDR3 DNA reads TGTGCCAGCAGCCAAGTCTCCGGGGAGCTGTTTTTT. The encoded protein is CASSQVSGELFF. The rearrangement links TRBV3-1 (or the pseudogene TRBV3-2) to TRBJ2-2, with D unclear. Trimming stripped 1 base from V and 6 bases from J, with 3 bases between. This CDR3 spans 12 amino acids. The germline gives CDR1 LGHDT, CDR2 YNNKEL (reference sequence).

The genes are TRBV11-2 and TRBJ2-7; D might be TRBD1 (5 bases). The CDR3 has 14 residues. Trimming removed 1 base from V and 3 bases from J, with 10 bases in between. In germline, CDR1 is SGHAT, CDR2 FQNNGV. CDR3 residues: CASSLAARVYEQYF. For the CDR3, the DNA is TGTGCCAGCAGCTTAGCCGCCAGGGTCTACGAGCAGTACTTC. The full variable domain, its missing parts supplied by reference TRBV11-2 and TRBJ2-7, is EAGVAQSPRYKIIEKRQSVAFWCNPISGHATLYWYQQILGQGPKLLIQFQNNGVVDDSQLPKDRFSAERLKGVDSTLKIQPAKLEDSAVYLCASSLAARVYEQYFGPGTRLTVT.

This chain connects TRBV7-3 to TRBJ2-5; tentatively, D is TRBD2 (6 bases). In germline, CDR1 is SGHTA, CDR2 FQGTGA. V gave up 3 bases and J gave up 5 bases, with 10 bases separating them. This CDR3 region has 13 residues. The CDR3 is CASSFQGGETQYF. Written as DNA, the CDR3 is TGTGCCAGCAGCTTTCAGGGAGGCGAGACCCAGTACTTC.

The chain recombines TRBV30 with TRBJ1-2, with D unclear. The ends were cut back, 0 bases at V and 14 bases at J, with 13 bases in the middle. The CDR3 covers 11 residues. Germline CDR1 is GTSNPN and CDR2 is SVGIG (reference sequence). This CDR3 reads CAWSVEVEWTF. CDR3 DNA: TGTGCCTGGAGTGTAGAGGTCGAGTGGACCTTC.

The chain is built from TRBV6-2 or TRBV6-3 and TRBJ2-2, with TRBD1 matching over 9 bases. The ends lost 6 bases at V and 5 bases at J; junction bases unmatched: 10. Germline-derived CDR1 and CDR2 are MNHEY and SVGEGT. The CDR3 runs 16 residues. CDR3 bases: TGTGCCAGCAGCAAACCGGGACAGGGAAGAACCGGGGAGCTGTTTTTT. Protein: CASSKPGQGRTGELFF.

The genes are TRBV5-1 and TRBJ2-1; 7 bases are shared with TRBD1. The CDR3 extends over 15 amino acids. Germline values: CDR1 SGHRS, CDR2 YFSETQ. With V trimmed by 0 bases and J by 1 base, 1 base remained unmatched. CDR3 sequence reads: CASSLDRGSYNEQFF. CDR3 sequence (DNA): TGCGCCAGCAGCTTGGACAGGGGTTCCTACAATGAGCAGTTCTTC.

This clone has a single count. The gene calls are TRBV5-1 and TRBJ2-7; D gene uncertain. CDR1 SGHRS and CDR2 YFSETQ come from the germline V gene. CDR3 length: 12 amino acids. V was clipped by 2 bases and J by 6 bases, with 9 bases between them. The DNA of the CDR3 is TGCGCCAGCAGCTTCACGCTAACCGAGCAGTACTTC. Translated: CASSFTLTEQYF.

The gene calls are TRBV7-2 and TRBJ1-2; TRBD1 might be the D (5 bases). CDR1 and CDR2 from the germline V gene are SGHTA and FQGNSA. The V gene lost 1 base and the J gene lost 9 bases, with 9 bases spanning the gap. This CDR3 is 12 amino acids long. The CDR3 DNA sequence: TGTGCCAGCAGCTTAGTCGGGGGAAGCTACACCTTC. Its translation: CASSLVGGSYTF.

This sequence joins TRBV28 and TRBJ2-6, with D tentatively TRBD1 (6 bases). CDR1 is MDHEN and CDR2 is SYDVKM in the germline V gene. The V end was cut by 3 bases, the J end by 4 bases, with 16 bases between. This CDR3 has 17 amino acids. CDR3 sequence: CASSFYRDQKGANVLTF. The CDR3 DNA reads as TGTGCCAGCAGTTTCTACAGGGACCAGAAGGGGGCCAACGTCCTGACTTTC.

Written as DNA, the CDR3 is TGTGCCACCAGTGATTTCACAGGACTAGCGGGAGACAGCAATGAGCAGTTCTTC. It encodes CATSDFTGLAGDSNEQFF. The J gene is TRBJ2-1, the V gene TRBV24-1, with TRBD2 matching over 13 bases. The CDR3 length is 18 residues. CDR1 is KGHDR and CDR2 is SFDVKD in the germline V gene. After removal of 1 base from V and 6 bases from J, the junction contained 8 bases not matched to a gene.

The CDR3 protein is CASSPGASGHTGELFF. In DNA, the CDR3 is TGTGCCAGCAGCCCTGGGGCTAGCGGTCACACCGGGGAGCTGTTTTTT. The V gene is TRBV6-2 or TRBV6-3, the J gene TRBJ2-2; 7 nucleotides align to TRBD2. In germline, CDR1 is MNHEY, CDR2 SVGEGT. There are 16 residues in the CDR3. After removal of 6 bases from V and 3 bases from J, the junction contained 10 bases not matched to a gene.

In this sample, this clone turned up once. The rearrangement joins TRBV11-2 to TRBJ2-5; tentatively, D is TRBD2 (6 bases). Germline CDR1 SGHAT, CDR2 FQNNGV. V lost 3 bases and J lost 7, with 15 bases in between. CDR3 length: 14 residues. CDR3 sequence (DNA): TGTGCCAGCAGCTTCAGTAGCGGTGCATTGACCCAGTACTTC. This sequence encodes CASSFSSGALTQYF.

The V call is TRBV11-2, the J call TRBJ2-1, with D unresolved. The CDR3 length is 17 residues. CDR1 is SGHAT and CDR2 is FQNNGV in the germline V gene. Trimming pared 0 bases from V and 4 bases from J, leaving 16 bases between. The CDR3 loop reads CASSLDHMYGAYNEQFF. The CDR3, as DNA: TGTGCCAGCAGCTTAGATCATATGTACGGTGCATACAATGAGCAGTTCTTC.

The CDR3 spells CASSEGRGRFSGSYEQYF. In nucleotides, the CDR3 is TGTGCCAGCAGTGAGGGCAGGGGGCGATTCTCCGGCTCCTACGAGCAGTACTTC. The rearrangement links TRBV2 to TRBJ2-7; TRBD1 matches at 8 bases. The V and J ends lost 3 bases and 0 bases, in that order; junction bases with no gene match: 13. The CDR3 sequence is 18 residues long. Per the germline V gene, CDR1 is SNHLY and CDR2 is FYNNEI.

The chain carries TRBV27 and TRBJ2-7, with TRBD2 as a possible D gene (5 bases). The CDR3 is 14 residues long. V shed 5 bases and J shed 0 bases, with 11 bases lying between them. Germline V gene data show CDR1 as MNHEY and CDR2 as SMNVEV (reference sequence). The CDR3 bases are TGTGCCAGCAGTAAGGCTAGCCGCTCCTACGAGCAGTACTTC. This sequence encodes CASSKASRSYEQYF.

The V gene is TRBV10-1, the J gene TRBJ1-5; 10 positions match TRBD1. This CDR3 spans 19 amino acids. Trimming at V came to 2 bases and at J to 0 bases, leaving 10 bases not matched to a gene. The germline gives CDR1 WNHNN, CDR2 SYGVQD (reference sequence). The CDR3 is CASSEPDGQGGPSNQPQHF. CDR3 DNA sequence: TGCGCCAGCAGTGAGCCTGACGGACAGGGGGGACCTAGCAATCAGCCCCAGCATTTT.

This chain uses TRBV20-1 with TRBJ2-2; weak D call: TRBD2 (6 bases). CDR3 length: 11 amino acids. CDR1 is DFQATT, CDR2 SNEGSKA, per germline (reference sequence). The germline V and J ends were trimmed by 3 bases and 7 bases, with 6 bases remaining between them. The CDR3 sequence is CSASGSGELFF. The CDR3 DNA is TGCAGTGCTAGCGGGAGCGGGGAGCTGTTTTTT.

The chain uses TRBV5-6 and TRBJ1-5, with a tentative D call TRBD1 (5 bases). CDR3 length equals 16 residues. CDR1 is SGHDT, CDR2 YYEEEE, per germline. V was shortened by 3 bases and J by 1 base, with 14 bases between the two germline ends. CDR3 protein: CASSWTRGTSNQPQHF. The CDR3 nucleotides read TGTGCCAGCAGCTGGACTCGGGGGACCAGCAATCAGCCCCAGCATTTT. The variable domain in full, with the rest retrieved from reference TRBV5-6 and TRBJ1-5, is DAGVTQSPTHLIKTRGQQVTLRCSPKSGHDTVSWYQQALGQGPQFIFQYYEEEERQRGNFPDRFSGHQFPNYSSELNVNALLLGDSALYLCASSWTRGTSNQPQHFGDGTRLSIL.

The chain employs TRBV27 and TRBJ1-6, with 11 positions matching TRBD1. This CDR3 has 14 amino acids. Trimming at V came to 8 bases and at J to 14 bases, leaving 11 bases not matched to a gene. CDR1 and CDR2 from the germline V gene are MNHEY and SMNVEV (reference sequence). The CDR3 nucleotides are TGTGCCAGCTATGCCGGGACAGGGGGTCCGACCCTCCACTTT. Its translation is CASYAGTGGPTLHF.

The chain links TRBV19 to TRBJ2-7; D is possibly TRBD1 or TRBD2 (5 bases each). The ends were cut back, 5 bases at V and 2 bases at J, with 19 bases in the middle. The germline gives CDR1 LNHDA, CDR2 SQIVND (reference sequence). This CDR3 region has 16 residues. The DNA for the CDR3 is TGTGCCAGTAGTCCAAGCCTAGCCCGGGACCCCTACGAGCAGTACTTC. Translated: CASSPSLARDPYEQYF.

The chain links TRBV27 to TRBJ1-1; D might be TRBD1 (5 bases). The CDR3 sequence is 16 residues long. Germline V CDR1 and CDR2: MNHEY, SMNVEV (reference sequence). Trimming left V 4 bases short and J 5 bases short, with 20 bases between. CDR3 sequence: CASSYTRATGNTEAFF. Here the CDR3 DNA reads TGTGCCAGCAGTTATACCCGGGCCACAGGAAATACTGAAGCTTTCTTT.